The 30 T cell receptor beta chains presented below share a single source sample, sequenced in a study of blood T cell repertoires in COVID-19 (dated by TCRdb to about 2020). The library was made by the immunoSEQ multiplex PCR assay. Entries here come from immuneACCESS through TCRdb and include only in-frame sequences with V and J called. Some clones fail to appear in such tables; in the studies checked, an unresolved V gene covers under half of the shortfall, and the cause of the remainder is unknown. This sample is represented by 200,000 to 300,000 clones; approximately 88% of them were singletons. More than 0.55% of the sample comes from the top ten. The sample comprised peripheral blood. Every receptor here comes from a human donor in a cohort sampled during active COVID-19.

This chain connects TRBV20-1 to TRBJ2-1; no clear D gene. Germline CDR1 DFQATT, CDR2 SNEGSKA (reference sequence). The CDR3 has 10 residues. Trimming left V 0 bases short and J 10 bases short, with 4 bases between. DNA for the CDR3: TGCAGTGCTAGAGACGGGGAGCAGTTCTTC. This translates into CSARDGEQFF.

DNA for the CDR3: TGCGCCAGCAGCCAAGATCTAGCGGAGGTCTACGAGCAGTACTTC. Its protein is CASSQDLAEVYEQYF. V and J are TRBV4-3 and TRBJ2-7; 7 bases map to TRBD2. The junction had 5 bases not matched to a gene; V was cut back by 0 bases and J by 3 bases. This CDR3 has 15 residues. Germline CDR1 and CDR2: LGHNA and YSLEER.

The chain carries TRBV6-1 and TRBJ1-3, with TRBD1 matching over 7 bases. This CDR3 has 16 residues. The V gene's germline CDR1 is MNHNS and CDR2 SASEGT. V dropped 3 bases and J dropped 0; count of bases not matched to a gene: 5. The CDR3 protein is CASSEATGSSGNTIYF. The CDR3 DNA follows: TGTGCCAGCAGTGAGGCGACAGGGTCCTCTGGAAACACCATATATTTT.

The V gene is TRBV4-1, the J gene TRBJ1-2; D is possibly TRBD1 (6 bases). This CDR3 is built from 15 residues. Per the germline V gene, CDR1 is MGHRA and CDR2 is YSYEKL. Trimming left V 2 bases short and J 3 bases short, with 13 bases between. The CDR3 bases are TGCGCCAGCAGCCAAAATACAGGACAGCACTATGGCTACACCTTC. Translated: CASSQNTGQHYGYTF.

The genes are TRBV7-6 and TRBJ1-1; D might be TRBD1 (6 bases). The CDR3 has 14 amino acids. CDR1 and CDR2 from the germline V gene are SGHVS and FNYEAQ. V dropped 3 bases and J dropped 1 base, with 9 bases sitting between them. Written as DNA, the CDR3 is TGTGCCAGCAGCTTGGGACAAAAGAACACTGAAGCTTTCTTT. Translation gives CASSLGQKNTEAFF. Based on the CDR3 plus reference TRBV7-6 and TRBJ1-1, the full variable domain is GAGVSQSPRYKVTKRGQDVALRCDPISGHVSLYWYRQALGQGPEFLTYFNYEAQQDKSGLPNDRFSAERPEGSISTLTIQRTEQRDSAMYRCASSLGQKNTEAFFGQGTRLTVV.

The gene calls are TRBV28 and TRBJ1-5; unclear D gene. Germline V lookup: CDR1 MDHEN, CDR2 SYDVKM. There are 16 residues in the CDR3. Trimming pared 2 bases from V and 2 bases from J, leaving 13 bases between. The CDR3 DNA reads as TGTGCCAGCAGTTTACCCCCGGGGAGACGCAATCAGCCCCAGCATTTT. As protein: CASSLPPGRRNQPQHF.

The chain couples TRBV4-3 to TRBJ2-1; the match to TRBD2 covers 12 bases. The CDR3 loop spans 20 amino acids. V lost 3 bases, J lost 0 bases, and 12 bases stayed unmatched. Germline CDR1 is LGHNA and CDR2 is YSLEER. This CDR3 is CASSHTTSGRFTSSYNEQFF. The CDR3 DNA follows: TGCGCCAGCAGCCATACGACTAGCGGGAGATTCACGAGCTCCTACAATGAGCAGTTCTTC.

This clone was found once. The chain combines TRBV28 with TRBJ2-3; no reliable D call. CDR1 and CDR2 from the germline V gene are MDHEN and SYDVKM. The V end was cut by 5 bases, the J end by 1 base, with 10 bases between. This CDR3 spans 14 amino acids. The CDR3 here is CASSTNRGTDTQYF. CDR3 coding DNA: TGTGCCAGCAGTACCAATCGGGGCACAGATACGCAGTATTTT.

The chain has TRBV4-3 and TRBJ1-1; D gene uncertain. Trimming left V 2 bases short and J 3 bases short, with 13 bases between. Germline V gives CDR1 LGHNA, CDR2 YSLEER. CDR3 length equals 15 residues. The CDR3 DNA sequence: TGCGCCAGCAGCCAACTCTTAGCAGAGCACACTGAAGCTTTCTTT. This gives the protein CASSQLLAEHTEAFF.

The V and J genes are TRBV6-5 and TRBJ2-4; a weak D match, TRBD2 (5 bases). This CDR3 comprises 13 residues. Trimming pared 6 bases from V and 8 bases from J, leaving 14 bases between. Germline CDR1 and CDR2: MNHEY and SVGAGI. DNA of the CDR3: TGTGCCAGCAGGGAGGCTAGCTTGTACATTCAGTACTTC. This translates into CASREASLYIQYF.

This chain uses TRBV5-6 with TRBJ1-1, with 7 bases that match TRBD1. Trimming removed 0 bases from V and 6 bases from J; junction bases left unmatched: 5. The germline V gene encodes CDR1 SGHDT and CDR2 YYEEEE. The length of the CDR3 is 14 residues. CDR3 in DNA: TGTGCCAGCAGCTTGGGACAGGGAAGCCCTGAAGCTTTCTTT. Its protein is CASSLGQGSPEAFF.

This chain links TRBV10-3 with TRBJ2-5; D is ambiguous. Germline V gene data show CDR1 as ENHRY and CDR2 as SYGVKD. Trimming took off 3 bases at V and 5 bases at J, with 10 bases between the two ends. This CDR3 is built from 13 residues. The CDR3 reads CAISDGPRETQYF. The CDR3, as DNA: TGTGCCATCAGTGATGGTCCGCGGGAGACCCAGTACTTC.

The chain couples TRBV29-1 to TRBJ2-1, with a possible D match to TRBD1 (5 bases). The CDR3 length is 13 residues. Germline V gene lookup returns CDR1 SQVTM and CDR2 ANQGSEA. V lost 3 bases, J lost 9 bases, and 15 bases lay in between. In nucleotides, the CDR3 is TGCAGCGTTGAGGGGCCAGCCAGGATTGAGCAGTTCTTC. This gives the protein CSVEGPARIEQFF.

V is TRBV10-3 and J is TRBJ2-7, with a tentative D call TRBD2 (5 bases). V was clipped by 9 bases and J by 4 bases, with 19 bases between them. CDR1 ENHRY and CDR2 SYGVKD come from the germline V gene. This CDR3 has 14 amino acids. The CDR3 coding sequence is TGTGCCATAGCGGTAGGGATTGAACTTTACGAGCAGTACTTC. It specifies CAIAVGIELYEQYF.

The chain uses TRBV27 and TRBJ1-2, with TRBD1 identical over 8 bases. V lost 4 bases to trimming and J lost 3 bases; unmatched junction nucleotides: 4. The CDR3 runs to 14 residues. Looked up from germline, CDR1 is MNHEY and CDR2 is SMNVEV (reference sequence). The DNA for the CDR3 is TGTGCCAGCAGTTGGGACAGGAGGGACTATGGCTACACCTTC. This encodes CASSWDRRDYGYTF.

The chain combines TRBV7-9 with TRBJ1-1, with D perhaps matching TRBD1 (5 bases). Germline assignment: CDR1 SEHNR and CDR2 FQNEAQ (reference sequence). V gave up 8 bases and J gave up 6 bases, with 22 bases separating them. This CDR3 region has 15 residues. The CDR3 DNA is TGTGCCAGCGGGACTCCGGTTGGAGGCCGTTCTGAAGCTTTCTTT. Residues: CASGTPVGGRSEAFF.

The CDR3: CASSFLGTGSETQYF. The CDR3 nucleotides are TGTGCCAGCAGCTTTTTAGGGACAGGGTCGGAGACCCAGTACTTC. The rearrangement links TRBV11-2 to TRBJ2-5; TRBD1 agrees at 9 bases. With V trimmed by 3 bases and J by 5 bases, 7 bases remained unmatched. This CDR3 contains 15 residues. Per germline, CDR1 SGHAT and CDR2 FQNNGV.

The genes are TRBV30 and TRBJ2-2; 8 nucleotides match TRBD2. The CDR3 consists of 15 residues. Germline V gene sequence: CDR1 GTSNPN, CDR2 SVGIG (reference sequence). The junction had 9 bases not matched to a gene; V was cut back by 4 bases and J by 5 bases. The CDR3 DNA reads TGTGCCTGGACCCCACTTAGCGGGGTGACCGGGGAGCTGTTTTTT. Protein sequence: CAWTPLSGVTGELFF.

The CDR3 coding sequence is TGTGCCAGCAGTCTCGCCTTGGACTTCCAAGAGACCCAGTACTTC. This translates into CASSLALDFQETQYF. The chain is built from TRBV27 and TRBJ2-5; a weak D match, TRBD2 (5 bases). In germline, CDR1 is MNHEY, CDR2 SMNVEV (reference sequence). The CDR3 runs to 15 residues. Trimming took 5 bases from V and 1 from J, leaving 14 bases between them.

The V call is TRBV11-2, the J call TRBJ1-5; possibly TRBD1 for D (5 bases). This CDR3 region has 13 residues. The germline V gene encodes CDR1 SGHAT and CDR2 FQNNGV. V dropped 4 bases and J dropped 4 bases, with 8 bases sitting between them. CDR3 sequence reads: CASSSTGNQPQHF. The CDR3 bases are TGTGCCAGCAGCTCTACAGGTAATCAGCCCCAGCATTTT.

CDR3 DNA: TGTGCCAGCAGTTTGAAAACCCGGAGGAACTATGGCTACACCTTC. Residues: CASSLKTRRNYGYTF. The chain joins TRBV28 to TRBJ1-2, with D unclear. Germline values: CDR1 MDHEN, CDR2 SYDVKM. Trimming stripped 3 bases from V and 2 bases from J, with 13 bases between. The CDR3 covers 15 residues.

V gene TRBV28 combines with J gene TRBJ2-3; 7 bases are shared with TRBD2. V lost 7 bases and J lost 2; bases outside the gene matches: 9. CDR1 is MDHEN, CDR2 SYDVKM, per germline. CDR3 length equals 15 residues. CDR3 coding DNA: TGTGCCAGCACCCCGCGACTAGCTGACACAGATACGCAGTATTTT. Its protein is CASTPRLADTDTQYF.

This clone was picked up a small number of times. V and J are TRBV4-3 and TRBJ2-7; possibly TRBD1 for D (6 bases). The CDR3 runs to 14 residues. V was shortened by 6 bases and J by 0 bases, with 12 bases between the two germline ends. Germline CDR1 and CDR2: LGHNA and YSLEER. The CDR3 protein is CASRKGHGSYEQYF. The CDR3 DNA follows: TGCGCCAGCAGGAAGGGACACGGCTCCTACGAGCAGTACTTC.

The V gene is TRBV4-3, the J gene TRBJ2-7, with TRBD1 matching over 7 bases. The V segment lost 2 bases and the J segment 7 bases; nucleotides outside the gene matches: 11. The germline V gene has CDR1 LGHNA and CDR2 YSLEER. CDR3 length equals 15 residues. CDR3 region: CASSQSPAGGREQYF. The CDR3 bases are TGCGCCAGCAGCCAATCACCGGCAGGGGGAAGGGAGCAGTACTTC.

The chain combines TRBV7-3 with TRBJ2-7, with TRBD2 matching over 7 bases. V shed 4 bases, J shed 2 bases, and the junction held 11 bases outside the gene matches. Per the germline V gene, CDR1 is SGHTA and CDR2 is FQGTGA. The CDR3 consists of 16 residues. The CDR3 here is CASSWRGGDYAYEQYF. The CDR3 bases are TGTGCCAGCAGCTGGCGTGGAGGGGACTACGCCTACGAGCAGTACTTC.

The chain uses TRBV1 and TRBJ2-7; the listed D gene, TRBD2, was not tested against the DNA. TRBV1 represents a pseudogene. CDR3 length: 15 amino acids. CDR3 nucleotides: TGCACCAGCAGCCAAGCTAGCGGGGGAACCTACGAGCAGTACTTC. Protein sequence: CTSSQASGGTYEQYF.

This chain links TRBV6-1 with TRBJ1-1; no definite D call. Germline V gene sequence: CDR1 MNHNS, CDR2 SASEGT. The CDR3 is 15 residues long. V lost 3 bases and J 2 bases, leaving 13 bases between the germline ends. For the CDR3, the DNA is TGTGCCAGCAGTGACCTCCCACTAAGTAACACTGAAGCTTTCTTT. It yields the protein CASSDLPLSNTEAFF.

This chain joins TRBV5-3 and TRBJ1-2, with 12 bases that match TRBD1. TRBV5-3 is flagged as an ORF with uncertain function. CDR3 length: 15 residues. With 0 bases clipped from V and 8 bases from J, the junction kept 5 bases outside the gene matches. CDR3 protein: CARSLEGQGALGYTF. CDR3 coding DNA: TGTGCCAGAAGCTTGGAGGGACAGGGGGCTTTGGGCTACACCTTC.

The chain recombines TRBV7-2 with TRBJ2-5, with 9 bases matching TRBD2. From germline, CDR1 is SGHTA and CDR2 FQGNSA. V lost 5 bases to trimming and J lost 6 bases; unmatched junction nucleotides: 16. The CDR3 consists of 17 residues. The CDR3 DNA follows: TGTGCCAGCAGCCGTAGGCTTCTGCGGGGGGGCTCGCAGACCCAGTACTTC. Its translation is CASSRRLLRGGSQTQYF.

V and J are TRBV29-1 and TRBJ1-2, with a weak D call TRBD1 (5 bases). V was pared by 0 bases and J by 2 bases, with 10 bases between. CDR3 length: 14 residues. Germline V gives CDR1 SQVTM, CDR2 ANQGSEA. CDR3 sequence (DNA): TGCAGCGTTGAAGATTTGGGGGGAAACTATGGCTACACCTTC. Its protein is CSVEDLGGNYGYTF.